These 26 T cell receptor beta chains share one sample of origin, sequenced in a study of early T cells in non-severe SARS-CoV-2 infection. TCRdb reanalysed the 5' RACE reads using MiXCR and keeps one entry per CDR3 protein. The table lists 95,000 to 120,000 distinct CDR3 sequences, around 10% of them singletons. The sample taken for sequencing was whole blood. The receptors shown here come from an adult who was a healthcare worker with PCR-confirmed SARS-CoV-2 infection or an uninfected control (not recorded which).

The chain joins TRBV12-3 or TRBV12-4 to TRBJ2-5; D is undetermined. The CDR3 covers 11 residues. Trimming removed 4 bases at V and 7 bases at J, with 7 bases between. The CDR3 spells CASSSGRTQYF. The CDR3 DNA sequence: TGTGCCAGCAGTTCTGGCCGGACCCAGTACTTC.

This clonotype was counted ten times or more. This chain uses TRBV14 with TRBJ2-1, with 16 bases identical to TRBD2. Germline-derived CDR1 and CDR2 are SGHDN and FVKESK. The junction had 6 bases not matched to a gene; V was cut back by 4 bases and J by 0 bases. This CDR3 comprises 19 residues. The chain's CDR3 is CASSPGLAGGPSSYNEQFF. As DNA, the CDR3 is TGTGCCAGCAGCCCGGGACTAGCGGGAGGGCCGAGCTCCTACAATGAGCAGTTCTTC.

This clonotype was seen ten or more times. The chain joins TRBV5-5 to TRBJ1-2; D remains unclear. Trimming removed 0 bases at V and 6 bases at J, with 12 bases between. CDR1 SGHKS and CDR2 YYEKEE come from the germline V gene (reference sequence). The CDR3 is made up of 14 amino acids. For the CDR3, the DNA is TGTGCCAGCAGCTTGGAGTCGGACGTGAATGGCTACACCTTC. Amino acid sequence: CASSLESDVNGYTF.

This clonotype was seen more than once but under ten times. This chain links TRBV11-2 with TRBJ2-2; D ambiguous. The V gene's germline CDR1 is SGHAT and CDR2 FQNNGV. V was trimmed by 3 bases and J by 6 bases, leaving 5 bases between them. This CDR3 is 12 amino acids long. This CDR3 reads CASSFFAGELFF. CDR3 sequence (DNA): TGTGCCAGCAGCTTTTTCGCCGGGGAGCTGTTTTTT.

The table lists this clonotype with a few counts. The gene calls are TRBV28 and TRBJ2-5, with 11 bases fitting TRBD2. Germline CDR1 reads MDHEN; CDR2 reads SYDVKM. With 1 base clipped from V and 5 bases from J, the junction kept 6 bases outside the gene matches. The CDR3 totals 16 residues. In DNA, the CDR3 is TGTGCCAGCAGTTTATATAGCGGGGGGGCACGGGAGACCCAGTACTTC. This translates into CASSLYSGGARETQYF.

The chain is built from TRBV29-1 and TRBJ1-2; 7 bases line up with TRBD1. J gave up 1 base and V 6 bases, and 8 bases lay outside the gene matches. The CDR3 consists of 14 residues. In germline, CDR1 is SQVTM, CDR2 ANQGSEA. CDR3 sequence (DNA): TGCAGCGTGCCGGGACAGCCTTTTAACTATGGCTACACCTTC. Residues: CSVPGQPFNYGYTF.

The chain joins TRBV15 to TRBJ2-7; TRBD1 or TRBD2 may be the D gene (5 bases each). The CDR3 has 14 residues. Trimming took 1 base from V and 2 from J, leaving 9 bases between them. The germline V gene has CDR1 LNHNV and CDR2 YYDKDF (reference sequence). In DNA, the CDR3 is TGTGCCACCAGCAGAGTTCGGGGACCCTACGAGCAGTACTTC. Protein product: CATSRVRGPYEQYF.

This clonotype was found a few times. The chain links TRBV6-2 or TRBV6-3 to TRBJ2-1, with 8 bases that match TRBD1. This CDR3 is built from 15 residues. V trimming: 5 bases; J trimming: 6 bases; junction bases outside the gene matches: 9. CDR1 is MNHEY and CDR2 is SVGEGT in the germline V gene. The CDR3 is CASSAGTGRLNEQFF. The CDR3, as DNA: TGTGCCAGCAGTGCCGGGACAGGTCGGCTCAATGAGCAGTTCTTC.

This clonotype was observed a few times. The gene calls are TRBV30 and TRBJ1-6; possibly TRBD1 for D (5 bases). V was clipped by 5 bases and J by 5 bases, with 16 bases between them. Germline V gives CDR1 GTSNPN, CDR2 SVGIG (reference sequence). The CDR3 length is 15 residues. CDR3 residues: CAWGRIPRDNSPLHF. The CDR3 bases are TGTGCCTGGGGTCGAATCCCCAGGGATAATTCACCCCTCCACTTT.

The chain employs TRBV3-1 and TRBJ2-7; D unresolved. CDR3 length equals 15 residues. Germline V lookup: CDR1 LGHDT, CDR2 YNNKEL (reference sequence). V was pared by 4 bases and J by 3 bases, with 16 bases between. CDR3 in DNA: TGTGCCAGCAGCCGCCGAGAAGGGAACGGCTACGAGCAGTACTTC. It translates to CASSRREGNGYEQYF.

A few counts support this clonotype. The V call is TRBV29-1, the J call TRBJ2-3; D not certain. Germline V lookup: CDR1 SQVTM, CDR2 ANQGSEA. The CDR3 runs to 12 residues. V was pared by 6 bases and J by 0 bases, with 7 bases between. The CDR3 protein is CSVDESTDTQYF. Written as DNA, the CDR3 is TGCAGCGTGGACGAAAGCACAGATACGCAGTATTTT.

This clonotype was picked up a small number of times. This chain uses TRBV19 with TRBJ1-5; a weak D match, TRBD1 (5 bases). Germline CDR1 reads LNHDA; CDR2 reads SQIVND (reference sequence). V was pared by 11 bases and J by 3 bases, with 20 bases between. This CDR3 spans 15 amino acids. CDR3 coding DNA: TGTGCCGCCTCGGGGGGAACAGGCCTCAATCAGCCCCAGCATTTT. Translated, it gives CAASGGTGLNQPQHF.

This chain links TRBV7-6 with TRBJ2-1; 9 bases are a match to TRBD1. With 3 bases clipped from V and 0 bases from J, the junction kept 6 bases outside the gene matches. This CDR3 is built from 17 residues. Per germline, CDR1 SGHVS and CDR2 FNYEAQ. The CDR3 nucleotides read TGTGCCAGCAGCTTCGTGCCGGACAGGGGCTCCTACAATGAGCAGTTCTTC. Its protein is CASSFVPDRGSYNEQFF. Full variable domain (outside the CDR3, taken from reference TRBV7-6 and TRBJ2-1): GAGVSQSPRYKVTKRGQDVALRCDPISGHVSLYWYRQALGQGPEFLTYFNYEAQQDKSGLPNDRFSAERPEGSISTLTIQRTEQRDSAMYRCASSFVPDRGSYNEQFFGPGTRLTVL.

This chain links TRBV30 with TRBJ1-6; 9 positions match TRBD1. The J segment lost 10 bases and the V segment lost 0 bases, leaving 16 bases of the junction unmatched. CDR1 is GTSNPN, CDR2 SVGIG, per germline (reference sequence). The CDR3 has 18 amino acids. CDR3 DNA sequence: TGTGCCTGGAGTGTACTCATGCTCCGGGACAGGGATCGGTCACCCCTCCACTTT. Residues: CAWSVLMLRDRDRSPLHF.

This clonotype was detected only a few times. This CDR3 reads CASSSSLSGNIQYF. CDR3 sequence (DNA): TGTGCCAGCAGTTCAAGCCTATCTGGGAACATTCAGTACTTC. The V call is TRBV6-2 or TRBV6-3, the J call TRBJ2-4, with D unclear. The CDR3 spans 14 residues. Germline assignment: CDR1 MNHEY and CDR2 SVGEGT. V shed 4 bases and J shed 7 bases, with 14 bases lying between them.

This clonotype has only a few counts. V and J are TRBV29-1 and TRBJ2-7; TRBD1 matches 8 bases. The CDR3 is 14 residues long. V shed 6 bases and J 7 bases; nucleotides not matched to a gene: 14. Germline CDR1 SQVTM, CDR2 ANQGSEA. The CDR3 region is CSVETGVPLGEQYF. In DNA form, the CDR3 reads TGCAGCGTGGAGACAGGGGTCCCCCTGGGGGAGCAGTACTTC.

The rearrangement links TRBV28 to TRBJ2-4, with no clear D. The CDR3 extends over 12 amino acids. The V end lost 3 bases, the J end lost 5 bases, and 5 bases lay between the germline ends. Germline V gives CDR1 MDHEN, CDR2 SYDVKM. CDR3 DNA: TGTGCCAGCAGTTTGGCCCAAAACATTCAGTACTTC. Protein: CASSLAQNIQYF.

This clonotype came up many times. The V call is TRBV7-2, the J call TRBJ2-7, with 8 nucleotides matching TRBD1. Trimming took 5 bases from V and 4 from J; bases not matched to a gene: 4. CDR1 is SGHTA and CDR2 is FQGNSA in the germline V gene. This CDR3 spans 13 amino acids. CDR3 sequence reads: CASSTRTGYEQYF. CDR3 sequence (DNA): TGTGCCAGCAGCACCCGGACAGGGTACGAGCAGTACTTC.

The chain carries TRBV2 and TRBJ2-2; D uncertain. Trimming removed 4 bases at V and 6 bases at J, with 9 bases between. CDR3 length: 13 amino acids. Looked up from germline, CDR1 is SNHLY and CDR2 is FYNNEI. For the CDR3, the DNA is TGTGCCAGCAGTGGGCTGGGTTCCGGGGAGCTGTTTTTT. Translation: CASSGLGSGELFF.

This sequence joins TRBV28 and TRBJ1-6; the D is unclear. Germline V gives CDR1 MDHEN, CDR2 SYDVKM. Trimming cost V 4 bases and J 9 bases, with 4 bases left between them. CDR3 length equals 11 residues. The CDR3 here is CASSSVSPLHF. As DNA, the CDR3 is TGTGCCAGCAGTTCCGTTTCACCCCTCCACTTT.

This clonotype was seen repeatedly, ten times or more. This sequence joins TRBV12-3 or TRBV12-4 and TRBJ1-2; D may be TRBD1 (5 bases). Trimming stripped 2 bases from V and 7 bases from J, with 8 bases between. CDR3 length: 12 residues. The CDR3 loop reads CASSLIGTGYTF. DNA of the CDR3: TGTGCCAGCAGTTTAATTGGGACTGGCTACACCTTC.

The chain employs TRBV4-1 and TRBJ2-1; perhaps TRBD1 as D (6 bases). Germline CDR1 MGHRA, CDR2 YSYEKL. The CDR3 runs 15 residues. V dropped 5 bases and J dropped 2 bases, with 13 bases sitting between them. The CDR3 DNA sequence: TGCGCCAGCAGCTGGGGGCCAGGAGCCTACAATGAGCAGTTCTTC. It yields the protein CASSWGPGAYNEQFF.

The sample holds many counts of this clonotype. The chain uses TRBV11-2 and TRBJ2-3; a possible D gene is TRBD2 (6 bases). The CDR3 runs to 16 residues. Per germline, CDR1 SGHAT and CDR2 FQNNGV. Trimming pared 5 bases from V and 1 base from J, leaving 16 bases between. CDR3: CASSGRGPGGTDTQYF. The CDR3 DNA follows: TGTGCCAGCAGCGGAAGAGGCCCGGGAGGCACAGATACGCAGTATTTT.

This chain joins TRBV7-2 and TRBJ1-2; D remains unclear. The V end lost 9 bases, the J end lost 9 bases, and 11 bases lay between the germline ends. This CDR3 contains 10 residues. Germline CDR1 SGHTA, CDR2 FQGNSA. The CDR3 DNA sequence: TGTGCCAGGGGTAATTACCGCTACACCTTC. It translates to CARGNYRYTF.

This clonotype occurred many times. The J gene is TRBJ1-2, the V gene TRBV12-5; D may be TRBD1 (5 bases). Trimming cost V 6 bases and J 8 bases, with 13 bases left between them. The germline V gene has CDR1 LGHNT and CDR2 FRNRAP. The CDR3 has 12 residues. The CDR3 is CASGGTASGYTF. CDR3 bases: TGTGCTAGTGGCGGGACGGCGTCGGGCTACACCTTC. Looking up the rest from reference TRBV12-5 and TRBJ1-2 gives the full variable domain: DARVTQTPRHKVTEMGQEVTMRCQPILGHNTVFWYRQTMMQGLELLAYFRNRAPLDDSGMPKDRFSAEMPDATLATLKIQPSEPRDSAVYFCASGGTASGYTFGSGTRLTVV.

This clonotype was recorded many times. The chain couples TRBV29-1 to TRBJ2-1; tentatively, D is TRBD1 or TRBD2 (5 bases each). Trimming took 6 bases from V and 4 from J, leaving 16 bases between them. This CDR3 spans 14 amino acids. Germline V CDR1 and CDR2: SQVTM, ANQGSEA. The CDR3 loop is CSVDGTELYNEQFF. DNA of the CDR3: TGCAGCGTGGACGGGACGGAGTTATACAATGAGCAGTTCTTC.